This T cell receptor beta chain was recorded in a study of OX40 agonist ivuxolimab in advanced cancers. Across the whole study: Therapy given before enrollment (anti-PD-1, anti-PD-L1 or anti-CTLA-4) was allowed, and around 40% had some.

Sequencing was performed with immunoSEQ multiplex PCR; in TCRdb, only in-frame clones are kept and a portion is missing. The sample yields roughly 110,000 clones, just over 90% seen once. This CDR3 is 17 amino acids long. The germline V gene encodes CDR1 SGDLS and CDR2 YYNGEE. The trim removed 0 bases at V and 4 bases at J, leaving 6 bases unmatched. This TCR was sampled from an adult with an advanced solid tumor such as melanoma, head and neck, liver or kidney cancer. The sequencing used CD4+ or CD8+ T cells sorted from blood, collected in a trial of the OX40 agonist ivuxolimab. The rearrangement uses TRBV9 and TRBJ2-1; 11 bases line up with TRBD2. CDR3 region: CASSVGASGGLYNEQFF. The CDR3 nucleotides read TGTGCCAGCAGCGTAGGGGCTAGCGGGGGGCTTTACAATGAGCAGTTCTTC.